This paragraph reports one TCR beta chain. Individuals aged roughly 18 to 95 years were recruited from fewer than 25 US areas. The sample comes from a study of blood T cell repertoires in COVID-19. Looking at the study overall: COVID-19 samples from acute and convalescent phases originated in the United States, Italy and Spain.

Original analysis: Estimation of nucleated cell counts was performed using reference gene primer amplification. This table comes from immunoSEQ multiplex PCR, and its TCRdb copy is limited to in-frame clones, with some not included. Clone size and V and J calls were adopted from that table, with D and trimming inferred from the DNA. The sample contains under 250,000 clones, roughly nine tenths of which appear only once. The ends lost 10 bases at V and 7 bases at J; junction bases unmatched: 9. The germline CDR1 and CDR2 sequences are SNHLY and FYNNEI. CDR3 size: 14 residues. This TCR derives from a young woman in a cohort exposed to, infected with or recovered from COVID-19 (not recorded which). V gene TRBV2 combines with J gene TRBJ2-1; 11 bases are a match to TRBD1. Sequencing was performed on PBMCs or T cells enriched from blood (not recorded which). The CDR3 protein is CAKTGTGGRNEQFF. The CDR3 DNA is TGTGCCAAGACCGGGACAGGGGGTAGGAATGAGCAGTTCTTC.